This T cell receptor beta chain was profiled in a study of T cell repertoires in cytomegalovirus infection. Study-level information: Public TCR beta signatures provided an indication of both CMV infection and a matching HLA type.

One entry per CDR3 protein results from TCRdb running MiXCR on the reads. The table lists hundreds of thousands of distinct CDR3 sequences, more than 40% of them singletons, with about 41% in the top ten. Germline V lookup: CDR1 SGHAT, CDR2 FQNNGV. Trimming shortened V by 5 bases and J by 0 bases, and 8 bases separated the two germline ends. The CDR3 covers 15 residues. Remarks on this clonotype: Its antigen is not identified.

V is TRBV11-2 and J is TRBJ1-6; D unclear. The sample was cultured PBMCs, taken from culture after CMV antigen stimulation. This clonotype was sampled from a human donor in good health (CMV status not recorded). Some clones in this sample may be carry-over from other donors' samples. The CDR3, as DNA: TGTGCCAGCAGCCCCTACCTCTCCTATAATTCACCCCTCCACTTT. It codes for CASSPYLSYNSPLHF. Filled out from reference TRBV11-2 and TRBJ1-6, the complete variable domain reads EAGVAQSPRYKIIEKRQSVAFWCNPISGHATLYWYQQILGQGPKLLIQFQNNGVVDDSQLPKDRFSAERLKGVDSTLKIQPAKLEDSAVYLCASSPYLSYNSPLHFGNGTRLTVT.